A selection of T cell receptor beta chains follows, all from one sample in a study of blood T cell repertoires in COVID-19. TCRdb's copy holds only in-frame clones and misses some; the assay was immunoSEQ multiplex PCR. This table holds 250,000 to 300,000 clones, approximately 81% found once. The specimen sequenced was peripheral blood. All receptors come from a woman under 30 with acute or convalescent COVID-19. The CDR3 runs from the conserved cysteine through the conserved F or W. D genes are given only for firm matches. Only part of the rows carry a size: once, few, many, or a class if the clone is expanded.

abundance: -
v_gene: TRBV6-2/TRBV6-3
d_gene: -
j_gene: TRBJ1-2
CDR3aa: CASSYQPQGYYGYTF
CDR3nt: TGTGCCAGCAGTTACCAACCACAGGGCTACTATGGCTACACCTTC

abundance: few
v_gene: TRBV6-5
d_gene: -
j_gene: TRBJ1-3
CDR3aa: CASSSRSFFSNTIYF
CDR3nt: TGTGCCAGCAGTTCGCGAAGTTTTTTTTCAAACACCATATATTTT

abundance: -
v_gene: TRBV6-5
d_gene: -
j_gene: TRBJ2-2
CDR3aa: CASSQQGNTGELFF
CDR3nt: TGTGCCAGCAGCCAACAGGGAAACACCGGGGAGCTGTTTTTT

abundance: -
v_gene: TRBV25-1
d_gene: -
j_gene: TRBJ1-2
CDR3aa: CASSELGTLNYGYTF
CDR3nt: TGTGCCAGCAGTGAATTGGGGACATTGAACTATGGCTACACCTTC

abundance: -
v_gene: TRBV6-2/TRBV6-3
d_gene: -
j_gene: TRBJ1-1
CDR3aa: CASSYYNTGKTEAFF
CDR3nt: TGTGCCAGCAGTTACTACAATACAGGGAAAACTGAAGCTTTCTTT

abundance: once
v_gene: TRBV5-1
d_gene: TRBD2
j_gene: TRBJ2-1
CDR3aa: CASSLGLAGVGEQFF
CDR3nt: TGCGCCAGCAGCTTGGGACTAGCGGGAGTGGGTGAGCAGTTCTTC

abundance: many
v_gene: TRBV13
d_gene: TRBD1
j_gene: TRBJ2-3
CDR3aa: CASSLPGTGGFTDTQYF
CDR3nt: TGTGCCAGCAGCCTACCCGGGACAGGGGGCTTTACAGATACGCAGTATTTT

abundance: -
v_gene: TRBV30
d_gene: -
j_gene: TRBJ1-1
CDR3aa: CAWSVPPRNTEAFF
CDR3nt: TGTGCCTGGAGTGTACCGCCCAGGAACACTGAAGCTTTCTTT

abundance: once
v_gene: TRBV5-1
d_gene: -
j_gene: TRBJ2-5
CDR3aa: CASSSYQETQYF
CDR3nt: TGCGCCAGCAGCTCGTACCAAGAGACCCAGTACTTC

abundance: -
v_gene: TRBV5-1
d_gene: -
j_gene: TRBJ2-2
CDR3aa: CASSLATGDTGELFF
CDR3nt: TGCGCCAGCAGCTTGGCTACGGGGGACACCGGGGAGCTGTTTTTT

abundance: many
v_gene: TRBV7-8
d_gene: TRBD1
j_gene: TRBJ2-7
CDR3aa: CASRGQGIYEQYF
CDR3nt: TGTGCCAGCAGAGGACAGGGAATCTACGAGCAGTACTTC

abundance: -
v_gene: TRBV10-3
d_gene: TRBD2
j_gene: TRBJ2-7
CDR3aa: CAISSGMGYEQYF
CDR3nt: TGTGCCATCTCCAGCGGGATGGGGTACGAGCAGTACTTC

abundance: -
v_gene: TRBV4-3
d_gene: -
j_gene: TRBJ2-7
CDR3aa: CASSQEGQSYYEQYF
CDR3nt: TGCGCCAGCAGCCAAGAAGGACAGTCCTACTACGAGCAGTACTTC

abundance: -
v_gene: TRBV28
d_gene: -
j_gene: TRBJ2-7
CDR3aa: CASSFQNTYEQYF
CDR3nt: TGTGCCAGCAGTTTCCAGAACACCTACGAGCAGTACTTC

abundance: once
v_gene: TRBV3-1/TRBV3-2
d_gene: TRBD1
j_gene: TRBJ2-6
CDR3aa: CASSLGQGAGANVLTF
CDR3nt: TGTGCCAGCAGCCTCGGACAGGGGGCCGGGGCCAACGTCCTGACTTTC

abundance: -
v_gene: TRBV28
d_gene: -
j_gene: TRBJ2-6
CDR3aa: CASSLPQGSGANVLTF
CDR3nt: TGTGCCAGCAGTTTACCTCAGGGCTCTGGGGCCAACGTCCTGACTTTC

abundance: -
v_gene: TRBV12-3/TRBV12-4
d_gene: TRBD1
j_gene: TRBJ2-5
CDR3aa: CASGRDRGETQYF
CDR3nt: TGTGCCAGCGGCCGGGACAGGGGTGAGACCCAGTACTTC

abundance: -
v_gene: TRBV27
d_gene: -
j_gene: TRBJ1-5
CDR3aa: CASSIQGAAGQPQHF
CDR3nt: TGTGCCAGCAGTATTCAGGGCGCCGCGGGGCAGCCCCAGCATTTT

abundance: -
v_gene: TRBV6-6
d_gene: -
j_gene: TRBJ2-1
CDR3aa: CASSVYNEQFF
CDR3nt: TGTGCCAGCAGCGTCTACAATGAGCAGTTCTTC

abundance: -
v_gene: TRBV11-2
d_gene: TRBD1
j_gene: TRBJ2-4
CDR3aa: CASSPNRDRGYKNIQYF
CDR3nt: TGTGCCAGCAGCCCTAACCGGGACAGGGGTTACAAAAACATTCAGTACTTC

abundance: -
v_gene: TRBV20-1
d_gene: -
j_gene: TRBJ2-5
CDR3aa: CSASWAGSETQYF
CDR3nt: TGCAGTGCTAGTTGGGCGGGATCCGAGACCCAGTACTTC

abundance: -
v_gene: TRBV4-3
d_gene: -
j_gene: TRBJ1-1
CDR3aa: CASSQDSAYTEAFF
CDR3nt: TGCGCCAGCAGCCAAGATAGTGCATACACTGAAGCTTTCTTT

abundance: -
v_gene: TRBV4-2
d_gene: TRBD1
j_gene: TRBJ2-5
CDR3aa: CASSQARRGQALQETQYF
CDR3nt: TGTGCCAGCAGCCAAGCGCGACGGGGACAGGCTCTCCAAGAGACCCAGTACTTC

abundance: -
v_gene: TRBV28
d_gene: TRBD1
j_gene: TRBJ1-6
CDR3aa: CASSARDRSSYNSPLHF
CDR3nt: TGTGCCAGCAGTGCTCGGGACAGAAGCTCCTATAATTCACCCCTCCACTTT

abundance: -
v_gene: TRBV10-2
d_gene: -
j_gene: TRBJ2-2
CDR3aa: CASRPQGTGELFF
CDR3nt: TGCGCCAGCAGGCCTCAGGGCACCGGGGAGCTGTTTTTT

abundance: once
v_gene: TRBV7-9
d_gene: -
j_gene: TRBJ2-2
CDR3aa: CASFLINIIHLANTGELFF
CDR3nt: TGTGCCAGCTTCCTAATTAACATAATCCACCTAGCGAACACCGGGGAGCTGTTTTTT

abundance: many
v_gene: TRBV3-1/TRBV3-2
d_gene: -
j_gene: TRBJ1-2
CDR3aa: CASSEDPYGYTF
CDR3nt: TGTGCCAGCAGCGAAGACCCGTATGGCTACACCTTC

abundance: -
v_gene: TRBV27
d_gene: TRBD1
j_gene: TRBJ1-3
CDR3aa: CASRPSPGTGLGNTIYF
CDR3nt: TGTGCCAGCAGACCTTCCCCCGGGACAGGGTTAGGAAACACCATATATTTT

abundance: -
v_gene: TRBV6-6
d_gene: TRBD1
j_gene: TRBJ1-4
CDR3aa: CASRGQEYEKLFF
CDR3nt: TGTGCCAGCCGGGGACAGGAGTATGAAAAACTGTTTTTT

abundance: few
v_gene: TRBV10-2
d_gene: TRBD2
j_gene: TRBJ2-7
CDR3aa: CASRMTGTSAAYEQYF
CDR3nt: TGCGCCAGCAGAATGACCGGGACTAGCGCTGCCTACGAGCAGTACTTC

abundance: -
v_gene: TRBV7-6
d_gene: TRBD2
j_gene: TRBJ2-7
CDR3aa: CASSSPGGLLRGSYEQYF
CDR3nt: TGTGCCAGCAGCTCCCCGGGGGGTCTCTTGCGGGGTTCCTACGAGCAGTACTTC

abundance: -
v_gene: TRBV4-3
d_gene: TRBD2
j_gene: TRBJ2-7
CDR3aa: CASSTVAGAAYEQYF
CDR3nt: TGCGCCAGCAGTACAGTAGCGGGAGCCGCCTACGAGCAGTACTTC

abundance: -
v_gene: TRBV6-5
d_gene: TRBD2
j_gene: TRBJ2-5
CDR3aa: CASSYPGLAGGETQYF
CDR3nt: TGTGCCAGCAGTTACCCCGGACTAGCGGGAGGGGAGACCCAGTACTTC

abundance: -
v_gene: TRBV18
d_gene: -
j_gene: TRBJ2-5
CDR3aa: CASSPSSGGGETQYF
CDR3nt: TGTGCCAGCTCACCCTCTAGCGGAGGGGGGGAGACCCAGTACTTC

abundance: -
v_gene: TRBV7-3
d_gene: -
j_gene: TRBJ2-6
CDR3aa: CASSLDSSGANVLTF
CDR3nt: TGTGCCAGCAGCTTGGACAGCTCTGGGGCCAACGTCCTGACTTTC